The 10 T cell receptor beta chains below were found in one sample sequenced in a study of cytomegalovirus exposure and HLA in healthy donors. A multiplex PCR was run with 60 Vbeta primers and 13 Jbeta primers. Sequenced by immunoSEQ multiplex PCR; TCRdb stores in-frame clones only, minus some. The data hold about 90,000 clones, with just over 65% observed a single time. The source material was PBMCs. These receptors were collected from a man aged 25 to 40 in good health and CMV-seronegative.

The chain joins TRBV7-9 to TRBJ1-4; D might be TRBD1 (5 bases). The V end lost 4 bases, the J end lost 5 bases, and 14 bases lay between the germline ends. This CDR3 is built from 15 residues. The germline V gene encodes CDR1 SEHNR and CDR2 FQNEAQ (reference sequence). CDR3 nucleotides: TGTGCCAGCAGCTCCAGGGCTCCTCGCAATGAAAAACTGTTTTTT. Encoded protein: CASSSRAPRNEKLFF.

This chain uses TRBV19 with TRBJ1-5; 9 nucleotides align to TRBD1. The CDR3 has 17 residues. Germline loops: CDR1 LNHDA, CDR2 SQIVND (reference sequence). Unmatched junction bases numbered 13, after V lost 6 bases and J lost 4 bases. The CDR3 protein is CASSRGDRGMGNQPQHF. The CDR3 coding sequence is TGTGCCAGTAGCCGGGGAGACAGGGGGATGGGGAATCAGCCCCAGCATTTT.

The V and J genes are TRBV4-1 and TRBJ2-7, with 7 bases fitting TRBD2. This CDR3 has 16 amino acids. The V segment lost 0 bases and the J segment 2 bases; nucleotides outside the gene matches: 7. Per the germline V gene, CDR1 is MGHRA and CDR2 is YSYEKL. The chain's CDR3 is CASSQDWEGGAYEQYF. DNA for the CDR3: TGCGCCAGCAGCCAAGATTGGGAGGGAGGAGCCTACGAGCAGTACTTC.

For the CDR3, the DNA is TGTGCCAGCAGTTTAGAGGTAGCGGGACCGGTCAACGAGCAGTACTTC. It translates to CASSLEVAGPVNEQYF. The chain recombines TRBV28 with TRBJ2-7; TRBD2 aligns across 8 bases. V shed 2 bases, J shed 5 bases, and the junction held 11 bases outside the gene matches. This CDR3 contains 16 residues. Germline loops: CDR1 MDHEN, CDR2 SYDVKM.

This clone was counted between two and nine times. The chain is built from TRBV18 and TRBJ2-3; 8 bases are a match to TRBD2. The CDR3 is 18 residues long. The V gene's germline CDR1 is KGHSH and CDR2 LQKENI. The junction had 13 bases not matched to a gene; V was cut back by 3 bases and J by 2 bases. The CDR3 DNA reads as TGTGCCAGCTCACCCCTCACCAGCGAGCGGGAGCCCACAGATACGCAGTATTTT. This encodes CASSPLTSEREPTDTQYF.

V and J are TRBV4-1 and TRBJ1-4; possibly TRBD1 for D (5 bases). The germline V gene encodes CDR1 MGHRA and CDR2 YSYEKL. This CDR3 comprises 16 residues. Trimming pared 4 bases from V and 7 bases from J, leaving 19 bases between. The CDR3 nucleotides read TGCGCCAGCAGCCCTCTGGGGGGGGAAGAACCTGAAAAACTGTTTTTT. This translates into CASSPLGGEEPEKLFF.

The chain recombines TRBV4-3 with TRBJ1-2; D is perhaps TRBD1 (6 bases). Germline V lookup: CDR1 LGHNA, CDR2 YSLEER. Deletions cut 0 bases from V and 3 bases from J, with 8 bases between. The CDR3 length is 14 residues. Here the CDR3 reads CASSQDPGDYGYTF. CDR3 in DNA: TGCGCCAGCAGCCAAGACCCAGGGGACTATGGCTACACCTTC.

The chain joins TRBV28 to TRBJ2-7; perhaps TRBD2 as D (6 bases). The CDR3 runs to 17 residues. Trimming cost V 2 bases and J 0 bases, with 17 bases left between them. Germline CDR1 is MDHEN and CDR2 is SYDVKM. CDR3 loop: CASSLLHYSGSSYEQYF. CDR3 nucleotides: TGTGCCAGCAGTTTACTTCATTATAGCGGCAGCTCCTACGAGCAGTACTTC.

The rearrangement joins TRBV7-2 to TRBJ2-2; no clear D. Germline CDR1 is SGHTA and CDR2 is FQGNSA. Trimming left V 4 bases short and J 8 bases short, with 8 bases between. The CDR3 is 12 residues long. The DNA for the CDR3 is TGTGCCAGCAGCTCGAGTCTTGGGGAGCTGTTTTTT. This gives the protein CASSSSLGELFF.

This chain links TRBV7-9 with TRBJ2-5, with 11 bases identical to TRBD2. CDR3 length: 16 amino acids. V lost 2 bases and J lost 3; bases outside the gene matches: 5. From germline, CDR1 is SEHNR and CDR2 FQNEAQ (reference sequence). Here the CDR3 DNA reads TGTGCCAGCAGCTTAAGTCTAGCGGGAGGAAAAGAGACCCAGTACTTC. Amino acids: CASSLSLAGGKETQYF.